A selection of T cell receptor beta chains follows, all from one sample in a study of beta chain features in type 1 diabetes. TCRdb's table, derived via immunoSEQ multiplex PCR, lists solely in-frame clones and lacks some. Of about 340,000 clones listed, 6.5% to 10% are singletons. The specimen sequenced was central memory CD4+ T cells from blood. These TCRs come from a young woman in good health. Each CDR3 is given with its conserved first and last residue. A D gene is named only where the DNA matches it firmly. Size is stated for part of the rows, as once, few or many counts, or as a class when the clone is expanded.

V gene: TRBV7-9; J gene: TRBJ1-2; clone size: few; D gene: -; CDR3 DNA: TGTGCCAGCAGCAGAGACCAAAACTATGGCTACACCTTC; CDR3 protein: CASSRDQNYGYTF
V gene: TRBV10-3; J gene: TRBJ1-2; clone size: few; D gene: -; CDR3 DNA: TGTGCCATCAGTGACCGTAACTATGGCTACACCTTC; CDR3 protein: CAISDRNYGYTF
V gene: TRBV9; J gene: TRBJ2-2; clone size: -; D gene: -; CDR3 DNA: TGTGCCAGCAGCCCCCACACCGGGGAGCTGTTTTTT; CDR3 protein: CASSPHTGELFF
V gene: TRBV5-4; J gene: TRBJ1-4; clone size: -; D gene: TRBD1; CDR3 DNA: TGTGCCAGCAGCCTGAGACAGGGCCGTAATGAAAAACTGTTTTTT; CDR3 protein: CASSLRQGRNEKLFF
V gene: TRBV28; J gene: TRBJ1-2; clone size: few; D gene: -; CDR3 DNA: TGTGCCAGCAGCTTAGACTATGGCTACACCTTC; CDR3 protein: CASSLDYGYTF
V gene: TRBV5-4; J gene: TRBJ2-2; clone size: -; D gene: TRBD1; CDR3 DNA: TGTGCCAGCAGCTTAGACAGGGGGCGCACCGGGGAGCTGTTTTTT; CDR3 protein: CASSLDRGRTGELFF
V gene: TRBV6-5; J gene: TRBJ1-1; clone size: -; D gene: TRBD1; CDR3 DNA: TGTGCCAGCAGTTATCAGGGGGATGAAGCTTTCTTT; CDR3 protein: CASSYQGDEAFF
V gene: TRBV9; J gene: TRBJ2-7; clone size: many; D gene: -; CDR3 DNA: TGTGCCAGCAGCGTAGACCCTGGGGCGTTCTACGAGCAGTACTTC; CDR3 protein: CASSVDPGAFYEQYF
V gene: TRBV6-5; J gene: TRBJ1-1; clone size: -; D gene: -; CDR3 DNA: TGTGCCAGCAGTTACTCGTGGGATATGAACACTGAAGCTTTCTTT; CDR3 protein: CASSYSWDMNTEAFF
V gene: TRBV7-8; J gene: TRBJ2-5; clone size: -; D gene: -; CDR3 DNA: TGTGCCAGCAGCTCGGGGGTCGGAATTTTGACGCAAGAGACCCAGTACTTC; CDR3 protein: CASSSGVGILTQETQYF
V gene: TRBV4-2; J gene: TRBJ1-5; clone size: -; D gene: -; CDR3 DNA: TGTGCCAGCAGCCAAGCGAGGGGCGACAATCAGCCCCAGCATTTT; CDR3 protein: CASSQARGDNQPQHF
V gene: TRBV18; J gene: TRBJ2-5; clone size: few; D gene: -; CDR3 DNA: TGTGCCAGCTCACCACGGCGGGAACCATGGTGGGCCCAGTACTTC; CDR3 protein: CASSPRREPWWAQYF
V gene: TRBV10-3; J gene: TRBJ2-7; clone size: few; D gene: -; CDR3 DNA: TGTGCCATCAGGGGGGACATCCAGGGACCCGAGCAGTACTTC; CDR3 protein: CAIRGDIQGPEQYF
V gene: TRBV7-2; J gene: TRBJ2-3; clone size: -; D gene: -; CDR3 DNA: TGTGCCAGCAGGTCAGACGTCAGGCAGTATTTT; CDR3 protein: CASRSDVRQYF
V gene: TRBV7-9; J gene: TRBJ2-5; clone size: few; D gene: -; CDR3 DNA: TGTGCCAGCAGGGGTCTCCTCGAGGTGGAGACCCAGTACTTC; CDR3 protein: CASRGLLEVETQYF
V gene: TRBV15; J gene: TRBJ1-4; clone size: few; D gene: TRBD1; CDR3 DNA: TGTGCCACCAGCCGGGACAGGTCAACTAATGAAAAACTGTTTTTT; CDR3 protein: CATSRDRSTNEKLFF
V gene: TRBV6-5; J gene: TRBJ1-1; clone size: few; D gene: -; CDR3 DNA: TGTGCCAGCAAAGGGGCCCTTAACACTGAAGCTTTCTTT; CDR3 protein: CASKGALNTEAFF
V gene: TRBV4-3; J gene: TRBJ1-2; clone size: few; D gene: TRBD1; CDR3 DNA: TGCGCCAGCAGCCAAAGTATAACGCGACAGGGGGCAATGGGCTACACCTTC; CDR3 protein: CASSQSITRQGAMGYTF
V gene: TRBV29-1; J gene: TRBJ2-3; clone size: -; D gene: -; CDR3 DNA: TGCAGCGCGAATCAGGGAACCGATACGCAGTATTTT; CDR3 protein: CSANQGTDTQYF
V gene: TRBV7-2; J gene: TRBJ2-5; clone size: -; D gene: -; CDR3 DNA: TGTGCCAGCAGCTTAGGCCCGGAGGGGTCCCAGTACTTC; CDR3 protein: CASSLGPEGSQYF
V gene: TRBV7-2; J gene: TRBJ2-3; clone size: -; D gene: -; CDR3 DNA: TGTGCCAGCAGCCGGAATACCGGCACAGATACGCAGTATTTT; CDR3 protein: CASSRNTGTDTQYF
V gene: TRBV20-1; J gene: TRBJ1-1; clone size: many; D gene: -; CDR3 DNA: TGCAGTGCTGCCCGAAGGCCTGAAGCTTTCTTT; CDR3 protein: CSAARRPEAFF
V gene: TRBV18; J gene: TRBJ2-5; clone size: -; D gene: -; CDR3 DNA: TGTGCCAGCTCACCGGGCCTGAAAGAGACCCAGTACTTC; CDR3 protein: CASSPGLKETQYF
V gene: TRBV9; J gene: TRBJ1-1; clone size: -; D gene: TRBD1; CDR3 DNA: TGTGCCAGCAGCACAGGGGGGTATTCCGGAACTGAAGCTTTCTTT; CDR3 protein: CASSTGGYSGTEAFF
V gene: TRBV28; J gene: TRBJ2-5; clone size: many; D gene: -; CDR3 DNA: TGTGCCAGCAGGCGAGGGGGTTCTGAGACCCAGTACTTC; CDR3 protein: CASRRGGSETQYF
V gene: TRBV7-9; J gene: TRBJ2-7; clone size: -; D gene: -; CDR3 DNA: TGTGCCAGCAGCTTATTTCCAGGGGAACTCGAGCAGTACTTC; CDR3 protein: CASSLFPGELEQYF
V gene: TRBV5-1; J gene: TRBJ2-7; clone size: few; D gene: TRBD2; CDR3 DNA: TGCGCCAGCAGCAGCGAGACTAGCGTTACCTACGAGCAGTACTTC; CDR3 protein: CASSSETSVTYEQYF
V gene: TRBV5-1; J gene: TRBJ2-3; clone size: few; D gene: -; CDR3 DNA: TGCGCCAGCAGCTTGGGGCTATCTACAGATACGCAGTATTTT; CDR3 protein: CASSLGLSTDTQYF
V gene: TRBV5-4; J gene: TRBJ2-3; clone size: -; D gene: -; CDR3 DNA: TGTGCCACGAAGAAGGGAGTCCCAGATACGCAGTATTTT; CDR3 protein: CATKKGVPDTQYF
V gene: TRBV7-6; J gene: TRBJ2-5; clone size: few; D gene: TRBD2; CDR3 DNA: TGTGCCAGCATAGGGACTAGCGGGTTTGGGGAGACCCAGTACTTC; CDR3 protein: CASIGTSGFGETQYF
V gene: TRBV13; J gene: TRBJ2-7; clone size: many; D gene: TRBD2; CDR3 DNA: TGTGCCAGCACACCAAGCGGGAGTGTCTACGAGCAGTACTTC; CDR3 protein: CASTPSGSVYEQYF
V gene: TRBV28; J gene: TRBJ2-1; clone size: many; D gene: -; CDR3 DNA: TGTGCCAGCAGCAGTGCCTCCTACAATGAGCAGTTCTTC; CDR3 protein: CASSSASYNEQFF
V gene: TRBV10-3; J gene: TRBJ2-7; clone size: -; D gene: TRBD2; CDR3 DNA: TGTGCCATCAGTGACTCCGGGACTAGCTACGAGCAGTACTTC; CDR3 protein: CAISDSGTSYEQYF
V gene: TRBV5-1; J gene: TRBJ1-3; clone size: few; D gene: -; CDR3 DNA: TGCGCCAGCAGCACAGACTCTGGAAACACCATATATTTT; CDR3 protein: CASSTDSGNTIYF
V gene: TRBV5-1; J gene: TRBJ2-2; clone size: many; D gene: TRBD1; CDR3 DNA: TGCGCCAGCAGCTTGGGACAGGGTGCCGGGGAGCTGTTTTTT; CDR3 protein: CASSLGQGAGELFF
V gene: TRBV28; J gene: TRBJ2-7; clone size: many; D gene: -; CDR3 DNA: TGTGCCAGCAGTCTCCCCCGTGGCGAGCAGTACTTC; CDR3 protein: CASSLPRGEQYF
V gene: TRBV7-9; J gene: TRBJ1-2; clone size: -; D gene: -; CDR3 DNA: TGTGCCAGCAGCTTAGTGAGGGGGTACGGCTACACCTTC; CDR3 protein: CASSLVRGYGYTF
V gene: TRBV2; J gene: TRBJ2-1; clone size: -; D gene: -; CDR3 DNA: TGTGCCAGCAGTCCGGACGTTTACAATGAGCAGTTCTTC; CDR3 protein: CASSPDVYNEQFF
V gene: TRBV11-2; J gene: TRBJ2-7; clone size: few; D gene: -; CDR3 DNA: TGTGCCAGCAGCTTAGAAGACCTCTACGAGCAGTACTTC; CDR3 protein: CASSLEDLYEQYF
V gene: TRBV27; J gene: TRBJ2-2; clone size: -; D gene: TRBD1; CDR3 DNA: TGTGCCAGCAAGTTAGGAGACAGGGTTGGCGGGGAGCTGTTTTTT; CDR3 protein: CASKLGDRVGGELFF
V gene: TRBV12-2; J gene: TRBJ1-1; clone size: -; D gene: -; CDR3 DNA: TGTGCAAGTCGCTTAGATTGGACAGGGGGCTGGAGTGAAGCTTTCTTT; CDR3 protein: CASRLDWTGGWSEAFF
V gene: TRBV7-9; J gene: TRBJ2-4; clone size: many; D gene: -; CDR3 DNA: TGTGCCAGCAGCTTAGGTGTGCTAGCCAAAAACATTCAGTACTTC; CDR3 protein: CASSLGVLAKNIQYF
V gene: TRBV7-7; J gene: TRBJ2-3; clone size: -; D gene: -; CDR3 DNA: TGTGCTAGCAGCTTAGCAGGGGAGAGCAAAGATACGCAGTATTTT; CDR3 protein: CASSLAGESKDTQYF
V gene: TRBV28; J gene: TRBJ2-3; clone size: -; D gene: -; CDR3 DNA: TGTGCCAGCAGTTTAGAGACGCAGTATTTT; CDR3 protein: CASSLETQYF
V gene: TRBV7-6; J gene: TRBJ1-2; clone size: -; D gene: -; CDR3 DNA: TGTGCCAGCAGCTTAGGGGGTGGCTATGGCTACACCTTC; CDR3 protein: CASSLGGGYGYTF
V gene: TRBV7-2; J gene: TRBJ2-2; clone size: -; D gene: -; CDR3 DNA: TGTGCCAGCAGCTCCGCGGCGGGATACACCGGGGAGCTGTTTTTT; CDR3 protein: CASSSAAGYTGELFF
V gene: TRBV28; J gene: TRBJ1-2; clone size: few; D gene: -; CDR3 DNA: TGTGCCAGCAGTTCTCCGGGACATAACTATGGCTACACCTTC; CDR3 protein: CASSSPGHNYGYTF
V gene: TRBV6-5; J gene: TRBJ2-7; clone size: many; D gene: -; CDR3 DNA: TGTGCCAGCAGTTATCAGGCTCCGGGACTGACATACGAGCAGTACTTC; CDR3 protein: CASSYQAPGLTYEQYF
V gene: TRBV9; J gene: TRBJ2-1; clone size: few; D gene: -; CDR3 DNA: TGTGCCAGCAGCGAGGCATTTTTCGGCTATGAGCAGTTCTTC; CDR3 protein: CASSEAFFGYEQFF
V gene: TRBV10-3; J gene: TRBJ2-3; clone size: -; D gene: -; CDR3 DNA: TGTGCCATCACTCAGGGATTGCGAACAACAGATACGCAGTATTTT; CDR3 protein: CAITQGLRTTDTQYF
V gene: TRBV29-1; J gene: TRBJ2-5; clone size: -; D gene: -; CDR3 DNA: TGCAGCGTTGAGACAGTTTTAGAGACCCAGTACTTC; CDR3 protein: CSVETVLETQYF
V gene: TRBV15; J gene: TRBJ1-1; clone size: few; D gene: -; CDR3 DNA: TGTGCCACCAGCAGAGGGGCGGGGGCCGAAGCTTTCTTT; CDR3 protein: CATSRGAGAEAFF
V gene: TRBV7-6; J gene: TRBJ2-1; clone size: once; D gene: TRBD2; CDR3 DNA: TGTGCCAGCAGCTCGCTGCGGGAGGGGAATGAGCAGTTCTTC; CDR3 protein: CASSSLREGNEQFF
V gene: TRBV10-3; J gene: TRBJ2-7; clone size: few; D gene: TRBD2; CDR3 DNA: TGTGCCAGCAGTTACTCAGGACTAGCTGACTACGAGCAGTACTTC; CDR3 protein: CASSYSGLADYEQYF